The 22 T cell receptor beta chains below come from one sample, sequenced in a study of shared clonotypes between healthy human individuals. Sequencing was performed with immunoSEQ multiplex PCR; in TCRdb, only in-frame clones are kept and a portion is missing. The table includes about 1 million clones, approximately 76% detected once. Sequencing used memory CD4+ T cells sorted from blood. As to subset: CD45RA-negative fraction. These receptors came from a man aged 18 to 30 in good health.

This chain joins TRBV7-2 and TRBJ2-4; D possibly matches TRBD1 or TRBD2 (6 bases each). V was trimmed by 2 bases and J by 1 base, leaving 9 bases between them. Germline loops: CDR1 SGHTA, CDR2 FQGNSA. This CDR3 is 15 amino acids long. CDR3 nucleotides: TGTGCCAGCAGCTTATGGGGGGCGGCCAAAAACATTCAGTACTTC. Its translation: CASSLWGAAKNIQYF.

V and J are TRBV7-2 and TRBJ2-7, with D possibly TRBD2 on 6 matching bases. The CDR3 is 16 residues long. Germline V gene lookup returns CDR1 SGHTA and CDR2 FQGNSA. With 0 bases removed from V and 2 bases from J, the gap between germline ends came to 14 bases. The CDR3 sequence: CASSLAGLPPTYEQYF. CDR3 nucleotides: TGTGCCAGCAGCTTAGCGGGACTCCCTCCTACCTACGAGCAGTACTTC.

The chain employs TRBV12-5 and TRBJ2-7; TRBD1 matches 10 bases. The germline V gene encodes CDR1 LGHNT and CDR2 FRNRAP. After removal of 3 bases from V and 6 bases from J, the junction contained 8 bases not matched to a gene. The CDR3 loop spans 15 amino acids. CDR3 loop: CASGFGDRGGREQYF. For the CDR3, the DNA is TGTGCTAGTGGTTTTGGGGACAGGGGAGGCCGCGAGCAGTACTTC.

The chain employs TRBV29-1 and TRBJ1-2; tentatively, D is TRBD1 (6 bases). Deletions cut 4 bases from V and 4 bases from J, with 25 bases between. This CDR3 is 17 amino acids long. Germline V lookup: CDR1 SQVTM, CDR2 ANQGSEA. The CDR3 coding sequence is TGCAGCGTTGTTGACCACGCCAAAATGGACAGCTTCTATGGCTACACCTTC. This sequence encodes CSVVDHAKMDSFYGYTF.

This clone came up once. The rearrangement links TRBV7-2 to TRBJ2-3; D remains ambiguous. CDR3 length: 13 amino acids. The V and J ends lost 4 bases and 8 bases respectively, with 13 bases between them. Germline lookup yields CDR1 SGHTA and CDR2 FQGNSA. The CDR3 protein is CASSSLVASTQYF. The CDR3 nucleotides read TGTGCCAGCAGCTCCCTTGTGGCTAGTACGCAGTATTTT.

This clone was counted many times. The rearrangement links TRBV21-1 to TRBJ2-7; the DNA was not compared with TRBD2, the D call given in the table. TRBV21-1 is tagged as a pseudogene. This CDR3 spans 12 amino acids. The CDR3 loop reads CASPPGSYEQYF. DNA for the CDR3: TGTGCCAGCCCCCCGGGTAGCTACGAGCAGTACTTC.

V usage is TRBV18 and J usage is TRBJ1-2; the D gene is possibly TRBD1 (5 bases). The V end lost 6 bases, the J end lost 2 bases, and 16 bases lay between the germline ends. Per the germline V gene, CDR1 is KGHSH and CDR2 is LQKENI. The CDR3 consists of 15 residues. CDR3 in amino acids: CASSLAGGTNYGYTF. Here the CDR3 DNA reads TGTGCCAGCTCCCTAGCCGGGGGTACCAACTATGGCTACACCTTC.

This clone came up once. CDR3 region: CASSLGRLEETQYF. As DNA, the CDR3 is TGTGCCAGCAGCTTAGGACGGCTTGAAGAGACCCAGTACTTC. The chain employs TRBV7-6 and TRBJ2-5, with unresolved D. Trimming removed 1 base at V and 3 bases at J, with 9 bases between. Per the germline V gene, CDR1 is SGHVS and CDR2 is FNYEAQ. This CDR3 has 14 amino acids.

This clone has just one count. This sequence joins TRBV10-3 and TRBJ1-5; no definite D call. Per germline, CDR1 ENHRY and CDR2 SYGVKD. V lost 0 bases to trimming and J lost 0 bases, with 9 bases between them. The CDR3 is 16 residues long. This CDR3 reads CAISESKGYSNQPQHF. CDR3 bases: TGTGCCATCAGTGAGTCCAAGGGATATAGCAATCAGCCCCAGCATTTT.

The genes are TRBV19 and TRBJ2-7; D may be TRBD1 (5 bases). Germline CDR1 reads LNHDA; CDR2 reads SQIVND (reference sequence). The CDR3 has 12 residues. Between the trimmed V and J ends, which lost 5 bases and 5 bases, there was a span of 10 bases. The CDR3 DNA reads TGTGCCAGTAGTCCTAGGACACACGAGCAGTACTTC. Amino acids: CASSPRTHEQYF.

CDR3 protein: CASSITSGNRYEQYF. In nucleotides, the CDR3 is TGTGCCAGCAGCATTACTAGCGGAAACCGTTACGAGCAGTACTTC. The J gene is TRBJ2-7, the V gene TRBV6-1; 8 bases match TRBD2. The CDR3 contains 15 residues. CDR1 is MNHNS, CDR2 SASEGT, per germline. V lost 6 bases and J lost 4; bases outside the gene matches: 11.

This clone turned up a few times. The rearrangement joins TRBV13 to TRBJ2-4; 13 bases map to TRBD2. CDR1 is PRHDT, CDR2 FYEKMQ, per germline (reference sequence). V gave up 5 bases and J gave up 0 bases; unmatched junction bases: 10. This CDR3 has 19 residues. The CDR3 DNA sequence: TGTGCCAGCAGCCCCGCCTGGGGACTAGCGGGACTAGCCAAAAACATTCAGTACTTC. Translation gives CASSPAWGLAGLAKNIQYF. The full variable domain, in which reference TRBV13 and TRBJ2-4 provide the parts outside the CDR3, is AAGVIQSPRHLIKEKRETATLKCYPIPRHDTVYWYQQGPGQDPQFLISFYEKMQSDKGSIPDRFSAQQFSDYHSELNMSSLELGDSALYFCASSPAWGLAGLAKNIQYFGAGTRLSVL.

The V gene is TRBV19, the J gene TRBJ1-6, with 12 bases aligning to TRBD1. The germline V gene encodes CDR1 LNHDA and CDR2 SQIVND (reference sequence). The CDR3 runs to 15 residues. V was pared by 4 bases and J by 9 bases, with 4 bases of the junction left unmatched. The CDR3 is CASSTPGQGASPLHF. In DNA form, the CDR3 reads TGTGCCAGTAGTACCCCGGGACAGGGGGCTTCACCCCTCCACTTT.

In its sample, this clone was seen a few times. This chain uses TRBV10-3 with TRBJ1-2; D might be TRBD1 (5 bases). V was trimmed by 9 bases and J by 4 bases, leaving 15 bases between them. Germline V CDR1 and CDR2: ENHRY, SYGVKD. The CDR3 sequence is 13 residues long. The CDR3 nucleotides read TGTGCCATTCTACGGGACGGATTCTATGGCTACACCTTC. Translated, it gives CAILRDGFYGYTF.

V and J are TRBV5-4 and TRBJ1-2; D remains ambiguous. The V end lost 2 bases, the J end lost 4 bases, and 12 bases lay between the germline ends. CDR1 SGHNT and CDR2 YYREEE come from the germline V gene (reference sequence). This CDR3 is 14 amino acids long. The CDR3 loop reads CASSFETRGYGYTF. The CDR3 DNA follows: TGTGCCAGCAGCTTCGAGACGCGGGGCTATGGCTACACCTTC.

In its sample, this clone was seen once. This chain links TRBV5-1 with TRBJ2-5; possibly TRBD2 for D (5 bases). The germline V gene encodes CDR1 SGHRS and CDR2 YFSETQ. V lost 0 bases to trimming and J lost 7 bases, with 13 bases between them. This CDR3 has 14 residues. The CDR3 protein is CASSLDWEAATQYF. The DNA for the CDR3 is TGCGCCAGCAGCTTGGATTGGGAAGCGGCGACCCAGTACTTC.

CDR3 coding DNA: TGTGCCAGCAGCTTGCGCATTATGGATACGCAGTATTTT. Amino acids: CASSLRIMDTQYF. This sequence joins TRBV5-4 and TRBJ2-3; no definite D call. The length of the CDR3 is 13 residues. The V gene lost 1 base and the J gene lost 6 bases, with 9 bases spanning the gap. Germline CDR1 and CDR2: SGHNT and YYREEE (reference sequence).

V and J are TRBV9 and TRBJ2-1, with D perhaps matching TRBD1 (5 bases). The V gene's germline CDR1 is SGDLS and CDR2 YYNGEE. The V end was cut by 0 bases, the J end by 7 bases, with 14 bases between. The CDR3 spans 15 residues. Here the CDR3 reads CASSVEEGAWNEQFF. DNA for the CDR3: TGTGCCAGCAGCGTAGAGGAAGGGGCGTGGAATGAGCAGTTCTTC.

This chain joins TRBV18 and TRBJ1-1, with D perhaps TRBD1 (6 bases). The V and J ends lost 0 bases and 2 bases respectively, with 13 bases between them. This CDR3 has 16 residues. Germline V lookup: CDR1 KGHSH, CDR2 LQKENI. CDR3 coding DNA: TGTGCCAGCTCACCACCGCTTAACAGGGTTAACACTGAAGCTTTCTTT. It is translated as CASSPPLNRVNTEAFF.

V usage is TRBV11-2 and J usage is TRBJ2-4, with 7 bases that match TRBD2. V dropped 1 base and J dropped 2; count of bases not matched to a gene: 8. There are 17 residues in the CDR3. Germline loops: CDR1 SGHAT, CDR2 FQNNGV. The CDR3 DNA is TGTGCCAGCAGCTTAGGGCAGGGACTACATCCCAAAAACATTCAGTACTTC. Translating it yields CASSLGQGLHPKNIQYF.

In its sample, this clone was seen many times. The chain uses TRBV19 and TRBJ2-3; 11 bases agree with TRBD2. The CDR3 totals 16 residues. J was trimmed by 5 bases and V by 3 bases; bases with no gene match: 7. In germline, CDR1 is LNHDA, CDR2 SQIVND (reference sequence). The CDR3 spells CASSIRSGRGVDTQYF. The CDR3 DNA sequence: TGTGCCAGTAGTATCCGTAGCGGGAGGGGGGTAGATACGCAGTATTTT.

The chain carries TRBV30 and TRBJ2-7; 8 bases are shared with TRBD1. J was trimmed by 6 bases and V by 5 bases; bases with no gene match: 3. CDR3 size: 11 residues. CDR1 GTSNPN and CDR2 SVGIG come from the germline V gene (reference sequence). DNA for the CDR3: TGTGCCTGGGGACAGGGCGGCGAGCAGTACTTC. Translating it yields CAWGQGGEQYF.